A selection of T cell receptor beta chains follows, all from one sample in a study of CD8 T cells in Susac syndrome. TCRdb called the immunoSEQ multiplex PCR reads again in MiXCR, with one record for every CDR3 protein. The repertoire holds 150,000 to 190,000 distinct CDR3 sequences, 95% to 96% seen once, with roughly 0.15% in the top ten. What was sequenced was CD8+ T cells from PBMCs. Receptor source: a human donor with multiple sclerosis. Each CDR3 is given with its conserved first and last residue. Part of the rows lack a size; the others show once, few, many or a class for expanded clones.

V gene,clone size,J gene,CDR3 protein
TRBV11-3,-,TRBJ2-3,CASSWGTSDTQYF
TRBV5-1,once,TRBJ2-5,CASSFWKRGVQETQYF
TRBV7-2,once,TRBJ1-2,CASSQALGGQALLGYTF
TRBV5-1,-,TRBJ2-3,CASSLSQDTQYF
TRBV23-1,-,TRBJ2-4,CASSQSRGHRDIQYF
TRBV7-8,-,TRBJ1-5,CASSLAGSYSNQPQHF
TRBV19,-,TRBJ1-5,CATTGEYSNQPQHF
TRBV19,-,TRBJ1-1,CASSIGAGEAFF
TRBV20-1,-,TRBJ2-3,CSAPGTGLAGRLGTDTQYF
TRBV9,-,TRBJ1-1,CASSGTWRTEAFF
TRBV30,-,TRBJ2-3,CAWSFFGDTQYF
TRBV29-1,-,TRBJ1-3,CSVAKRESIYF
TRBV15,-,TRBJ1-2,CATSRDRGFTNYGYTF
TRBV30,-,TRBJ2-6,CAGGSGANVLTF
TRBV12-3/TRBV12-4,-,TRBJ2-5,CASSTLVGETQYF
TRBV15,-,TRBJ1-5,CATSSDRGSYQPQHF
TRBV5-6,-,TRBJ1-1,CASSTTGGITEAFF
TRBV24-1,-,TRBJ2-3,CATSDAEGTDTQYF
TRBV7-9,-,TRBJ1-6,CASSSVWSDSPLHF
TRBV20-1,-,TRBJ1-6,CSARGYGGSRNSPLHF
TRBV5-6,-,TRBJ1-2,CASSRTGGHSYTF
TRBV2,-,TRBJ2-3,CASSEELPGVTSTDTQYF
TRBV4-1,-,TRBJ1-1,CASSPEPRVWGEAFF
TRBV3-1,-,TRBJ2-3,CASSQELAASTDTQYF
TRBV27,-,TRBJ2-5,CASSPRTNTGDGETQYF
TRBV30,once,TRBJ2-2,CAWSPGQIGELFF
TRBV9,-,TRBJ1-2,CASSSPGQGTGYTF
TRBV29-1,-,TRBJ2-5,CSVEEDSHRTQYF
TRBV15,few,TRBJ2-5,CATTTMAPRQETQYF
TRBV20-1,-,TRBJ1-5,CSARDPAGVILYSNQPQHF
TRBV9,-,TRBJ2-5,CASSLTAGGLAGRETQYF
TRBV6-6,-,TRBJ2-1,CASSSLAGGPDEQFF
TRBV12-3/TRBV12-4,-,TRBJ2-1,CASGTEYNEQFF
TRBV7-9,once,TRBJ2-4,CASSLLTGRVNIQYF
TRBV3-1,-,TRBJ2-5,CASSQDPAPQETQYF
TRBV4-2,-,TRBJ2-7,CASSTNGYEQYF
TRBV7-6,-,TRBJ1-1,CASSSIYGTGNTEAFF
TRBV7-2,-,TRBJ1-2,CASSSGVGGGYGYTF
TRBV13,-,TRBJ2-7,CASSSAPDRTYEQYF
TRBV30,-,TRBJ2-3,CAWSDPFRGSTDTQYF